Shown below are 23 T cell receptor beta chains from a single sample sequenced in a study of response to subunit inactivated influenza vaccine (dated by TCRdb to about 2018). Receptor amplification or capture employed RT-PCR. Sequencing was performed on an Illumina HiSeq 2500. TCRdb trimmed public reads at Q25 via fastp, called clones via MiXCR and kept in-frame beta chains. CDR3 protein duplicates are merged, each entry listing the most common genes and DNA. This sample gives about 650,000 distinct CDR3 sequences in total; around 16% of them show up just once. Jointly, the top ten make up around 10% of the sample. The sample was PBMCs from blood, taken about 11 days after vaccination. These TCRs come from a man aged 45 to 65 who received an inactivated influenza vaccine. Donor details come from another sample of the same person, matched by shared clones.

The rearrangement joins TRBV4-1 to TRBJ1-4; tentatively, D is TRBD1 (5 bases). CDR3 size: 16 residues. From germline, CDR1 is MGHRA and CDR2 YSYEKL. Deletions cut 0 bases from V and 8 bases from J, with 16 bases between. The CDR3 DNA follows: TGCGCCAGCAGCCAAGATACGGGGCGCTCATCCGAAAAACTGTTTTTT. It yields the protein CASSQDTGRSSEKLFF.

The gene calls are TRBV12-3 or TRBV12-4 and TRBJ1-2, with 7 bases identical to TRBD1. CDR3 size: 15 residues. J gave up 0 bases and V 5 bases, and 6 bases lay outside the gene matches. The CDR3 DNA is TGTGCCAGCAGTCTAGACAGGGTTACTAACTATGGCTACACCTTC. Translated: CASSLDRVTNYGYTF.

The V call is TRBV5-6, the J call TRBJ2-2; D gene uncertain. CDR1 is SGHDT, CDR2 YYEEEE, per germline. CDR3 size: 16 residues. Trimming shortened V by 3 bases and J by 4 bases, and 16 bases separated the two germline ends. The CDR3 sequence: CASSYLVAEITGELFF. CDR3 DNA sequence: TGTGCCAGCAGCTACCTCGTGGCCGAGATCACCGGGGAGCTGTTTTTT.

This clonotype came up a few times. The rearrangement uses TRBV10-3 and TRBJ2-5, with D perhaps matching TRBD2 (6 bases). Germline CDR1 ENHRY, CDR2 SYGVKD. CDR3 size: 14 residues. V lost 2 bases to trimming and J lost 5 bases, with 12 bases between them. The CDR3: CAISERLGGETQYF. The DNA for the CDR3 is TGTGCCATCAGTGAGAGACTAGGCGGTGAGACCCAGTACTTC.

The chain couples TRBV20-1 to TRBJ2-7, with 9 bases aligning to TRBD1. The CDR3 length is 12 residues. V trimming: 5 bases; J trimming: 7 bases; junction bases outside the gene matches: 6. CDR1 and CDR2 from the germline V gene are DFQATT and SNEGSKA (reference sequence). The CDR3 loop is CSAHYRGLEQYF. DNA of the CDR3: TGCAGTGCTCACTACAGGGGGCTTGAGCAGTACTTC.

The genes are TRBV7-2 and TRBJ2-1; D might be TRBD1 (5 bases). The germline gives CDR1 SGHTA, CDR2 FQGNSA. The V gene lost 3 bases and the J gene lost 6 bases, with 15 bases spanning the gap. The CDR3 has 15 amino acids. The CDR3 region is CASSFWGQGANEQFF. The CDR3 DNA is TGTGCCAGCAGCTTTTGGGGCCAGGGTGCCAATGAGCAGTTCTTC.

This clonotype showed up just a few times. The chain couples TRBV2 to TRBJ1-5, with D unresolved. The germline CDR1 and CDR2 sequences are SNHLY and FYNNEI. The V and J ends lost 3 bases and 1 base respectively, with 10 bases between them. The CDR3 has 15 residues. The CDR3 protein is CASSEAITSNQPQHF. For the CDR3, the DNA is TGTGCCAGCAGTGAGGCCATAACGAGCAATCAGCCCCAGCATTTT.

The chain carries TRBV28 and TRBJ1-5; no clear D. The V end was cut by 0 bases, the J end by 1 base, with 10 bases between. The CDR3 loop spans 16 amino acids. Per germline, CDR1 MDHEN and CDR2 SYDVKM. CDR3 nucleotides: TGTGCCAGCAGTTTATGGTCCGGCATGAGCAATCAGCCCCAGCATTTT. This encodes CASSLWSGMSNQPQHF.

This clonotype was found a few times. V gene TRBV6-5 combines with J gene TRBJ1-5; no definite D call. CDR3 length equals 17 residues. The germline gives CDR1 MNHEY, CDR2 SVGAGI. V was shortened by 2 bases and J by 1 base, with 15 bases between the two germline ends. As DNA, the CDR3 is TGTGCCAGCAGTTACCGTCGTGGGGAGCCAAGCAATCAGCCCCAGCATTTT. Its protein product is CASSYRRGEPSNQPQHF.

This clonotype was detected only a few times. The CDR3 bases are TGTGCCAGCAGCCAAGATGCACAGACCTTTTATAAACTGTTTTTT. It translates to CASSQDAQTFYKLFF. The genes are TRBV3-1 and TRBJ1-4; D unclear. Germline V lookup: CDR1 LGHDT, CDR2 YNNKEL (reference sequence). Between the trimmed V and J ends, which lost 0 bases and 11 bases, there was a span of 16 bases. The CDR3 sequence is 15 residues long.

The gene calls are TRBV30 and TRBJ2-7, with 10 bases fitting TRBD1. This CDR3 region has 17 residues. V was pared by 4 bases and J by 2 bases, with 14 bases of the junction left unmatched. Germline-derived CDR1 and CDR2 are GTSNPN and SVGIG (reference sequence). CDR3 in DNA: TGTGCCTGGAATGACCCAGCGGGACAGGGGTCTCCCTACGAGCAGTACTTC. It codes for CAWNDPAGQGSPYEQYF.

In its sample, this clonotype was seen a few times. This chain uses TRBV7-2 with TRBJ2-1, with D unresolved. With 5 bases removed from V and 10 bases from J, the gap between germline ends came to 15 bases. The germline gives CDR1 SGHTA, CDR2 FQGNSA. CDR3 length: 13 amino acids. The CDR3 sequence: CASSPQSYMEQFF. For the CDR3, the DNA is TGTGCCAGCAGCCCCCAATCTTATATGGAGCAGTTCTTC.

The chain joins TRBV19 to TRBJ1-1, with D possibly being TRBD1 (6 bases). Germline CDR1 reads LNHDA; CDR2 reads SQIVND (reference sequence). V was pared by 7 bases and J by 0 bases, with 18 bases between. The CDR3 loop spans 16 amino acids. In DNA form, the CDR3 reads TGTGCCAGTAACCTGGGGGCAGGGGAGCTGAACACTGAAGCTTTCTTT. It is translated as CASNLGAGELNTEAFF. Filled out from reference TRBV19 and TRBJ1-1, the complete variable domain reads DGGITQSPKYLFRKEGQNVTLSCEQNLNHDAMYWYRQDPGQGLRLIYYSQIVNDFQKGDIAEGYSVSREKKESFPLTVTSAQKNPTAFYLCASNLGAGELNTEAFFGQGTRLTVV.

The chain employs TRBV13 and TRBJ2-7; D may be TRBD1 (6 bases). The CDR3 is 14 amino acids. Germline lookup yields CDR1 PRHDT and CDR2 FYEKMQ (reference sequence). V lost 5 bases and J lost 4, with 15 bases in between. CDR3 nucleotide sequence: TGTGCCAGCAGCCCCCGGGACACCCCTTACGAGCAGTACTTC. Translating it yields CASSPRDTPYEQYF.

The chain recombines TRBV7-6 with TRBJ2-7, with D possibly being TRBD1 (5 bases). V dropped 2 bases and J dropped 3 bases, with 11 bases sitting between them. The CDR3 contains 14 residues. CDR1 and CDR2 (germline): SGHVS, FNYEAQ. Here the CDR3 reads CASSLTSGFYEQYF. The CDR3 DNA is TGTGCCAGCAGCTTAACCTCAGGGTTCTACGAGCAGTACTTC.

This chain joins TRBV12-3 or TRBV12-4 and TRBJ2-3; 7 bases agree with TRBD2. CDR3 length: 15 amino acids. Trimming cost V 3 bases and J 3 bases; bases outside gene matches: 6. The CDR3 here is CASSFEASGTDTQYF. Written as DNA, the CDR3 is TGTGCCAGCAGTTTTGAGGCTAGCGGTACAGATACGCAGTATTTT.

This clonotype appeared a few times. The rearrangement joins TRBV7-8 to TRBJ2-3, with D unclear. V was pared by 1 base and J by 1 base, with 9 bases between. Germline V CDR1 and CDR2: SGHVS, FQNEAQ. The length of the CDR3 is 15 residues. In nucleotides, the CDR3 is TGTGCCAGCAGCTTAGACCTGCCGGGCACAGATACGCAGTATTTT. Protein product: CASSLDLPGTDTQYF.

This clonotype occurred many times. The chain joins TRBV5-5 to TRBJ2-7; TRBD1 or TRBD2 may be the D gene (5 bases each). The germline CDR1 and CDR2 sequences are SGHKS and YYEKEE (reference sequence). This CDR3 has 13 residues. V was pared by 4 bases and J by 2 bases, with 10 bases between. The CDR3 DNA follows: TGTGCCAGCAGCAACCGGGGACCCTACGAGCAGTACTTC. The encoded protein is CASSNRGPYEQYF.

The chain recombines TRBV27 with TRBJ1-1; D remains ambiguous. The V end lost 1 base, the J end lost 4 bases, and 10 bases lay between the germline ends. Looked up from germline, CDR1 is MNHEY and CDR2 is SMNVEV (reference sequence). The length of the CDR3 is 14 residues. The CDR3 bases are TGTGCCAGCAGTTTATTAGGGAGACGCACTGAAGCTTTCTTT. Its translation: CASSLLGRRTEAFF.

This rearrangement joins TRBV28 to TRBJ2-2; no clear D gene. The CDR3 consists of 16 residues. In germline, CDR1 is MDHEN, CDR2 SYDVKM. Trimming left V 0 bases short and J 0 bases short, with 8 bases between. The CDR3, as DNA: TGTGCCAGCAGTTTATGGGCATCCGCGAACACCGGGGAGCTGTTTTTT. It codes for CASSLWASANTGELFF.

The table lists this clonotype with a few counts. This sequence joins TRBV5-4 and TRBJ2-3; 12 positions match TRBD2. The CDR3 is made up of 15 amino acids. CDR1 SGHNT and CDR2 YYREEE come from the germline V gene (reference sequence). The V gene end was trimmed by 5 bases and the J gene end by 4 bases; junction bases not matched to a gene: 5. CDR3 DNA: TGTGCCAGCAGGGCTAGCGGGGGGGCCTCAGATACGCAGTATTTT. Residues: CASRASGGASDTQYF.

V usage is TRBV5-1 and J usage is TRBJ2-2; 8 bases fit TRBD1. Germline assignment: CDR1 SGHRS and CDR2 YFSETQ. This CDR3 region has 15 residues. With V trimmed by 5 bases and J by 1 base, 4 bases remained unmatched. The CDR3 DNA reads as TGCGCCAGCAGACCCGGGACAGGGAACACCGGGGAGCTGTTTTTT. Encoded protein: CASRPGTGNTGELFF.

The chain employs TRBV18 and TRBJ2-5, with unresolved D. With 0 bases removed from V and 0 bases from J, the gap between germline ends came to 11 bases. The germline CDR1 and CDR2 sequences are KGHSH and LQKENI. This CDR3 spans 16 amino acids. The CDR3 DNA reads as TGTGCCAGCTCACCACCGTTGGGGAAAAACCAAGAGACCCAGTACTTC. Its protein is CASSPPLGKNQETQYF.